Listed below are T cell receptor beta chains from one sample, sequenced in a study of blood T cell repertoires in COVID-19. TCRdb's table, derived via immunoSEQ multiplex PCR, lists solely in-frame clones and lacks some. The sample shows around 140,000 clones, 80% to 90% of them seen only once. Sequences were obtained from PBMCs or T cells enriched from blood (not recorded which). The receptors come from a man in his 60s who had recovered from COVID-19. Both conserved end residues are part of each CDR3. A D gene is named only where the DNA matches it firmly. Size is omitted from some rows. Given values are once, few, many or a class for expanded clones.

- TRBJ1-1 - TRBV5-5 TGTGCCAGCGTGGGGGCAGCTATGAACACTGAAGCTTTCTTT CASVGAAMNTEAFF
- TRBJ2-1 - TRBV29-1 TGCAGCGTTGATTTGAGGGCTTACAATGAGCAGTTCTTC CSVDLRAYNEQFF
- TRBJ1-1 - TRBV10-1 TGCGCCAGCAGCCGTGGGGACACAGGTGAAGCTTTCTTT CASSRGDTGEAFF
- TRBJ2-2 - TRBV6-5 TGTGCCAGCAGTCCACGGCGGGTAAACACCGGGGAGCTGTTTTTT CASSPRRVNTGELFF
- TRBJ1-2 - TRBV6-2/TRBV6-3 TGTGCCAGCAGTTACGGAGGGATAGGAGGCTACACCTTC CASSYGGIGGYTF
- TRBJ2-7 TRBD2 TRBV10-3 TGTGCCATCAGAGGGACTAGCGGGGAGTTCAACGAGCAGTACTTC CAIRGTSGEFNEQYF
- TRBJ1-2 TRBD1 TRBV29-1 TGCAGCGACCGACAGGGAGCCTATGGCTACACCTTC CSDRQGAYGYTF
- TRBJ2-3 TRBD2 TRBV10-2 TGCGCCAGCAGACCGGGACTAGGGAACACAGATACGCAGTATTTT CASRPGLGNTDTQYF
- TRBJ1-5 - TRBV10-2 TGCGCCAGCAGTGAGTCGGGGGGGGCGCATCAGCCCCAGCATTTT CASSESGGAHQPQHF
- TRBJ2-7 TRBD1 TRBV28 TGTGCCAGCAGTACAACGGGACAGGGGTCCTACGAGCAGTACTTC CASSTTGQGSYEQYF
- TRBJ1-6 - TRBV5-1 TGCGCCAGCAGCCCCTTGTTAGATTCACCCCTCCACTTT CASSPLLDSPLHF
- TRBJ2-3 - TRBV11-2 TGTGCCAGCAGCGCACGAGGTACAGATACGCAGTATTTT CASSARGTDTQYF
once TRBJ2-7 - TRBV2 TGTGCCAGCAGTCCCCAGGGATACGAGCAGTACTTC CASSPQGYEQYF
- TRBJ2-5 TRBD1 TRBV9 TGTGCCAGCAGCGTAGCCTCAGGGGGCCAAGAGACCCAGTACTTC CASSVASGGQETQYF
- TRBJ2-3 - TRBV11-2 TGTGCCAGCAGGGACCGGGACACCCCTCCAGATACGCAGTATTTT CASRDRDTPPDTQYF
- TRBJ1-4 - TRBV3-1/TRBV3-2 TGTGCCAGCAGCCAAGATAGGGGAAATGAAAAACTGTTTTTT CASSQDRGNEKLFF
- TRBJ1-2 - TRBV5-6 TGTGCCAGCAGCTTGCAGGGGCTGGGGGATAACTATGGCTACACCTTC CASSLQGLGDNYGYTF
- TRBJ2-1 - TRBV6-1 TGTGCCAGCAGTGAAGCGCCCGGGGATGAGCAGTTCTTC CASSEAPGDEQFF
- TRBJ2-7 - TRBV7-6 TGTGCTAGCAGCTTACCCAGGGGTGGCTCCTACGAGCAGTACTTC CASSLPRGGSYEQYF
once TRBJ2-1 TRBD2 TRBV19 TGTGCCAGTAGGCCCCCCTACTTAGCGGGCACCTACAATGAGCAGTTCTTC CASRPPYLAGTYNEQFF
- TRBJ2-7 TRBD1 TRBV6-5 TGTGCCACTCTGGGACAGGGGGTCCACGAGCAGTACTTC CATLGQGVHEQYF
- TRBJ2-3 TRBD1 TRBV7-8 TGTGCCAGCAGCCTAACCCCCGACAGGGAAGCAGATACGCAGTATTTT CASSLTPDREADTQYF
- TRBJ2-2 - TRBV9 TGTGCCAGCAGCGTAGGGGGCAGAGGTCCGGACACCGGGGAGCTGTTTTTT CASSVGGRGPDTGELFF
- TRBJ2-5 - TRBV5-1 TGCGCCAGCAGCTTGATTCCAGAAAAAGAGACCCAGTACTTC CASSLIPEKETQYF
once TRBJ2-7 - TRBV7-8 TGTGCCAGCAGCCCATCGGAGGGTACCTACGAGCAGTACTTC CASSPSEGTYEQYF
- TRBJ2-7 TRBD2 TRBV19 TGTGCCAGTAGTATCGGTGGACTAGCGGCTCGGGAGCAGTACTTC CASSIGGLAAREQYF
once TRBJ2-3 - TRBV27 TGTGCCAGCAGTCCGAGGGTGGCGCCCGGGGTGACAGATACGCAGTATTTT CASSPRVAPGVTDTQYF
- TRBJ1-5 - TRBV5-5 TGTGCCAGCAGCTTGGGCGTAACAGGACAGCCCCAGCATTTT CASSLGVTGQPQHF
once TRBJ2-7 - TRBV7-8 TGTGCCAGCACCCAAGTCCTGGGTCGGGAGAAGGGCGAGCAGTACTTC CASTQVLGREKGEQYF
- TRBJ2-7 - TRBV9 TGTGCCAGCAGCCTGATAATGTCGGGCGAGCAGTACTTC CASSLIMSGEQYF
- TRBJ2-7 - TRBV10-2 TGCGCCAGCAACCCGGGACACGGCTACGAGCAGTACTTC CASNPGHGYEQYF
- TRBJ2-5 - TRBV7-3 TGTGCCAGCAGCTTAATCCCGGGGGAGACCCAGTACTTC CASSLIPGETQYF
- TRBJ1-3 - TRBV27 TGTGCCAGCGGTTCTCGGGGGGCTTCTTACGGAAACACCATATATTTT CASGSRGASYGNTIYF
- TRBJ1-5 TRBD1 TRBV5-6 TGTGCCAGCAGCTTACAGGGGCGGGTTGGTCAGCCCCAGCATTTT CASSLQGRVGQPQHF
once TRBJ2-3 - TRBV18 TGTGCCAGCTCACCACTAGCGGATAGCACAGATACGCAGTATTTT CASSPLADSTDTQYF
- TRBJ1-1 - TRBV27 TGTGCCGCAGGTGGCCTCCTGAACACTGAAGCTTTCTTT CAAGGLLNTEAFF
- TRBJ1-6 TRBD1 TRBV6-1 TGTGCCAGCAGTGAAGTAGGCGGACAGGGGGGGGCACCCCTCCACTTT CASSEVGGQGGAPLHF
- TRBJ2-7 - TRBV14 TGTGCCAGCAGCCAAGATCTCGTCGACGAGCAGTACTTC CASSQDLVDEQYF
- TRBJ2-7 TRBD2 TRBV20-1 TGCAGTGCTAGTCGCGGGGGCGAGCAGTACTTC CSASRGGEQYF
- TRBJ2-7 - TRBV7-8 TGTGCCAGCAGCTTCGAGGAGGGCCGCTACGAGCAGTACTTC CASSFEEGRYEQYF
- TRBJ1-2 - TRBV19 TGTGCCAGTACTCCGGGCGGGGGGAGCTATGGCTACACCTTC CASTPGGGSYGYTF
- TRBJ2-7 - TRBV12-3/TRBV12-4 TGTGCCAGCAGTTTTTACGGCTACGAGCAGTACTTC CASSFYGYEQYF
- TRBJ1-4 TRBD1 TRBV19 TGTGCCAGTAGCGGGACAGCTTTTAATGAAAAACTGTTTTTT CASSGTAFNEKLFF
- TRBJ1-2 - TRBV27 TGTGCCAGCAGTTTATCGGGCCGCTCCAGCGGCTACACCTTC CASSLSGRSSGYTF
- TRBJ2-2 TRBD1 TRBV27 TGTGCCAGCAGTGGCTACGACAGGGGCGGGGAGCTGTTTTTT CASSGYDRGGELFF
- TRBJ2-7 TRBD1 TRBV27 TGTGCCAGCGGGGACAGGGGGTCTAGCGGAGGCTACGAGCAGTACTTC CASGDRGSSGGYEQYF
- TRBJ1-4 TRBD1 TRBV30 TGTGCCTGGAGTAAGGGGACAGTTAATGAAAAACTGTTTTTT CAWSKGTVNEKLFF
few TRBJ1-2 TRBD1 TRBV27 TGTGCCAGCAGAGGACAGGGGGCTTTCTATGGCTACACCTTC CASRGQGAFYGYTF
- TRBJ2-7 TRBD2 TRBV18 TGTGCCAGCTCACCCCTGGGGCGGGGGGAAGAGCAGTACTTC CASSPLGRGEEQYF
few TRBJ2-7 TRBD1 TRBV5-1 TGCGCCAGCAGCAGGGACAGGGAGCCGACCTACGAGCAGTACTTC CASSRDREPTYEQYF
- TRBJ1-1 - TRBV5-4 TGTGCCAGCAGCGGCCGGGGAACTGAAGCTTTCTTT CASSGRGTEAFF
few TRBJ2-3 - TRBV19 TGTGCCAGTAGAAGGCGGGGAGGCACAGATACGCAGTATTTT CASRRRGGTDTQYF
- TRBJ2-7 TRBD2 TRBV4-1 TGCGCCAGCAGCCAAGTTCTAGCGGATTTTTACGAGCAGTACTTC CASSQVLADFYEQYF
once TRBJ2-7 TRBD2 TRBV6-1 TGTGCCAGCAGTGACCCGGGACTAGCAAGCTACGAGCAGTACTTC CASSDPGLASYEQYF
- TRBJ2-3 TRBD2 TRBV24-1 TGTGCCACCGGTAAATTTGGCGGGGGGCCGGAAGTTACGCAGTATTTT CATGKFGGGPEVTQYF